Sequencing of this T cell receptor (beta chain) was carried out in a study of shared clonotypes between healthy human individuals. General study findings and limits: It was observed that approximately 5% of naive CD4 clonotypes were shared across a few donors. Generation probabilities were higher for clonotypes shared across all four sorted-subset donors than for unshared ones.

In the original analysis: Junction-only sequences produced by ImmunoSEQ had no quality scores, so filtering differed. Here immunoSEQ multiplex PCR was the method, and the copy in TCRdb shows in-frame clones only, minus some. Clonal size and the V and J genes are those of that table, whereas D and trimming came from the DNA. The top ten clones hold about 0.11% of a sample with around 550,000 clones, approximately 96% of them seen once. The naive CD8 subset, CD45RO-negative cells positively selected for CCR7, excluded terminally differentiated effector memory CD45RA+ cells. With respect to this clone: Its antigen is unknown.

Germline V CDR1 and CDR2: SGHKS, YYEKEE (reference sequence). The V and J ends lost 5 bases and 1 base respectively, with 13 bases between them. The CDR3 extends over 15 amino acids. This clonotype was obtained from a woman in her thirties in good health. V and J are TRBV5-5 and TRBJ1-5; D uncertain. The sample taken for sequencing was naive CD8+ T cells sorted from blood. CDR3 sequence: CASSWTGSSNQPQHF. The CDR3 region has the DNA TGTGCCAGCAGTTGGACGGGGAGCAGCAATCAGCCCCAGCATTTT.